Each of the 30 T cell receptor beta chains below was sequenced from the same sample in a study of T cells in Graves' hyperthyroidism and ophthalmopathy. Using RNA transcripts as the source, TCR beta CDR3 regions were amplified. HTBI primers were employed in a first-round RT-PCR of the TCR CDR3. TCRdb fed the multiplex PCR reads into MiXCR, producing one record per CDR3 protein. The sample records roughly 710,000 distinct CDR3 sequences, just over 35% being singletons. Sequenced input: blood. These receptors originate from a woman in her 40s with Graves' hyperthyroidism.

In its sample, this clonotype was seen many times. This chain uses TRBV7-2 with TRBJ1-2; D remains unclear. Trimming pared 5 bases from V and 3 bases from J, leaving 10 bases between. This CDR3 is 13 amino acids long. The germline gives CDR1 SGHTA, CDR2 FQGNSA. The CDR3 coding sequence is TGTGCCAGCAGCACCATAATAGACTATGGCTACACCTTC. This gives the protein CASSTIIDYGYTF.

In its sample, this clonotype was seen many times. The chain couples TRBV7-9 to TRBJ1-1; no definite D call. CDR1 and CDR2 (germline): SEHNR, FQNEAQ (reference sequence). CDR3 length: 14 residues. V dropped 5 bases and J dropped 6 bases, with 16 bases sitting between them. The CDR3 sequence is CASSPDSGDSEAFF. The CDR3 nucleotides read TGTGCCAGCAGCCCCGACTCAGGCGACTCTGAAGCTTTCTTT.

V usage is TRBV6-5 and J usage is TRBJ1-1; D is unclear. V lost 2 bases to trimming and J lost 2 bases, with 9 bases between them. Germline V lookup: CDR1 MNHEY, CDR2 SVGAGI. The CDR3 has 14 residues. CDR3 coding DNA: TGTGCCAGCAGTTACAGGGTGGAAAACACTGAAGCTTTCTTT. Its protein is CASSYRVENTEAFF.

This clonotype was seen a few times. V usage is TRBV19 and J usage is TRBJ1-5; D possibly corresponds to TRBD1 (5 bases). This CDR3 is built from 16 residues. Trimming stripped 4 bases from V and 0 bases from J, with 13 bases between. In germline, CDR1 is LNHDA, CDR2 SQIVND (reference sequence). The CDR3 spells CASSTQAQYSNQPQHF. CDR3 in DNA: TGTGCCAGTAGTACACAGGCGCAGTATAGCAATCAGCCCCAGCATTTT.

This clonotype occurred many times. CDR3 protein: CASSLLGVPQGYTF. The CDR3 region has the DNA TGTGCCAGCAGTTTATTGGGGGTTCCTCAAGGCTACACCTTC. The rearrangement uses TRBV12-3 or TRBV12-4 and TRBJ1-2; D perhaps matches TRBD1 (5 bases). The V and J ends lost 2 bases and 8 bases respectively, with 15 bases between them. The CDR3 is 14 residues long.

This sequence joins TRBV29-1 and TRBJ1-6; no reliable D call. Trimming took off 8 bases at V and 7 bases at J, with 15 bases between the two ends. CDR1 is SQVTM and CDR2 is ANQGSEA in the germline V gene. This CDR3 is built from 13 residues. Here the CDR3 reads CSLKRTGNSPLHF. The CDR3 nucleotides are TGCAGCCTGAAACGGACGGGGAATTCACCCCTCCACTTT.

This chain uses TRBV11-3 with TRBJ2-5; 8 nucleotides match TRBD2. V trimming: 8 bases; J trimming: 7 bases; junction bases outside the gene matches: 12. The CDR3 has 14 residues. Germline CDR1 and CDR2: SGHNT and YENEEA. As DNA, the CDR3 is TGTGCCAGCGCGGAAGGCGGGGGGTGGGGGACCCAGTACTTC. This codes for CASAEGGGWGTQYF.

This chain connects TRBV2 to TRBJ2-7, with D possibly TRBD1 on 8 matching bases. CDR1 is SNHLY, CDR2 FYNNEI, per germline. The germline V and J ends were trimmed by 5 bases and 2 bases, with 16 bases remaining between them. CDR3 size: 15 residues. The CDR3 spells CASSTRTGTTYEQYF. The CDR3 DNA is TGTGCCAGCAGTACTCGGACAGGGACTACCTACGAGCAGTACTTC.

The table lists this clonotype with a few counts. The chain uses TRBV11-2 and TRBJ2-2, with D unclear. Germline V CDR1 and CDR2: SGHAT, FQNNGV. Between the trimmed V and J ends, which lost 3 bases and 3 bases, there was a span of 11 bases. This CDR3 has 15 amino acids. CDR3 sequence: CASSFRAIHTGELFF. The DNA of the CDR3 is TGTGCCAGCAGCTTTCGAGCTATACACACCGGGGAGCTGTTTTTT. The full variable domain, rest sourced from reference TRBV11-2 and TRBJ2-2, is EAGVAQSPRYKIIEKRQSVAFWCNPISGHATLYWYQQILGQGPKLLIQFQNNGVVDDSQLPKDRFSAERLKGVDSTLKIQPAKLEDSAVYLCASSFRAIHTGELFFGEGSRLTVL.

The table lists this clonotype with many counts. The gene calls are TRBV19 and TRBJ1-5, with 10 bases fitting TRBD1. This CDR3 contains 16 residues. Trimming at V came to 4 bases and at J to 6 bases, leaving 9 bases not matched to a gene. The germline V gene has CDR1 LNHDA and CDR2 SQIVND (reference sequence). CDR3 sequence (DNA): TGTGCCAGTAGTACTTCGGACAGGGGGGAGGGTCAGCCCCAGCATTTT. Translation: CASSTSDRGEGQPQHF.

The chain has TRBV10-2 and TRBJ1-1; 9 positions match TRBD1. The CDR3 extends over 14 amino acids. Germline loops: CDR1 WSHSY, CDR2 SAAADI. V lost 7 bases and J lost 9; bases outside the gene matches: 12. The CDR3 coding sequence is TGCGCCAGCATGAAGGGGGGACAGGGCCAAAAAGCTTTCTTT. Protein sequence: CASMKGGQGQKAFF.

This clonotype was seen only a few times. The rearrangement joins TRBV10-3 to TRBJ2-2, with TRBD2 identical over 13 bases. Germline CDR1 is ENHRY and CDR2 is SYGVKD. V was pared by 6 bases and J by 3 bases, with 4 bases of the junction left unmatched. The CDR3 runs to 16 residues. The CDR3 protein is CAISQLAGGDTGELFF. The CDR3 bases are TGTGCCATCAGCCAACTAGCGGGAGGGGACACCGGGGAGCTGTTTTTT.

CDR3 region: CASSYAFSGTEAFF. The DNA of the CDR3 is TGTGCCAGCAGTTACGCCTTTTCGGGTACTGAAGCTTTCTTT. This chain joins TRBV6-5 and TRBJ1-1; no firm D call. CDR1 is MNHEY and CDR2 is SVGAGI in the germline V gene. V was pared by 2 bases and J by 5 bases, with 12 bases between. This CDR3 spans 14 amino acids.

This sequence joins TRBV6-2 or TRBV6-3 and TRBJ2-7, with 10 nucleotides matching TRBD2. The CDR3 is made up of 12 amino acids. Germline CDR1 MNHEY, CDR2 SVGEGT. V lost 10 bases and J lost 4; bases outside the gene matches: 4. CDR3 sequence reads: CATRTSGYEQYF. Written as DNA, the CDR3 is TGTGCCACCCGGACTAGCGGATACGAGCAGTACTTC.

The chain links TRBV15 to TRBJ2-7; 10 bases align to TRBD1. Losses at the gene ends were 2 bases for V and 6 bases for J; bases not matched to a gene: 13. Germline V lookup: CDR1 LNHNV, CDR2 YYDKDF (reference sequence). CDR3 length equals 17 residues. The CDR3 is CATSRHKRQGANFEQYF. The CDR3 nucleotides read TGTGCCACCAGCAGACACAAAAGACAGGGGGCTAATTTCGAGCAGTACTTC. Based on the CDR3 plus reference TRBV15 and TRBJ2-7, the full variable domain is DAMVIQNPRYQVTQFGKPVTLSCSQTLNHNVMYWYQQKSSQAPKLLFHYYDKDFNNEADTPDNFQSRRPNTSFCFLDIRSPGLGDTAMYLCATSRHKRQGANFEQYFGPGTRLTVT.

This sequence joins TRBV6-1 and TRBJ2-2; D gene unclear. CDR3 size: 14 residues. Looked up from germline, CDR1 is MNHNS and CDR2 is SASEGT. The ends were cut back, 8 bases at V and 0 bases at J, with 10 bases in the middle. CDR3: CASAGDANTGELFF. In DNA, the CDR3 is TGTGCCAGCGCTGGGGATGCGAACACCGGGGAGCTGTTTTTT.

This clonotype showed up just a few times. The gene calls are TRBV6-6 and TRBJ1-1, with D uncertain. Germline V gene lookup returns CDR1 MNHNY and CDR2 SVGAGI (reference sequence). The CDR3 sequence is 16 residues long. V lost 0 bases and J lost 1, with 12 bases in between. The DNA of the CDR3 is TGTGCCAGCAGTTACTCATACAGCTTACAGAACACTGAAGCTTTCTTT. This sequence encodes CASSYSYSLQNTEAFF.

This clonotype was seen repeatedly, ten times or more. This chain uses TRBV6-1 with TRBJ1-3, with unresolved D. CDR3 length equals 12 residues. The V gene lost 7 bases and the J gene lost 3 bases, with 7 bases spanning the gap. Germline V gene sequence: CDR1 MNHNS, CDR2 SASEGT. The CDR3 sequence is CASMIIGNTIYF. Here the CDR3 DNA reads TGTGCCAGCATGATCATTGGAAACACCATATATTTT.

Here the CDR3 DNA reads TGTGCCAGCAGCCCGAGCGGGGGGGCTGAGTCCTACGAGCAGTACTTC. It translates to CASSPSGGAESYEQYF. The chain has TRBV7-9 and TRBJ2-7, with TRBD2 matching 10 bases. V shed 5 bases and J 1 base; nucleotides not matched to a gene: 8. In germline, CDR1 is SEHNR, CDR2 FQNEAQ (reference sequence). This CDR3 is 16 amino acids long.

This clonotype was recorded many times. The chain combines TRBV7-9 with TRBJ2-5, with D possibly matching TRBD2 (6 bases). Trimming took off 4 bases at V and 5 bases at J, with 14 bases between the two ends. The CDR3 has 14 residues. The germline V gene encodes CDR1 SEHNR and CDR2 FQNEAQ (reference sequence). CDR3 DNA sequence: TGTGCCAGCAGCTCATCGGGACTTCTTGAGACCCAGTACTTC. Protein sequence: CASSSSGLLETQYF.

The chain employs TRBV7-2 and TRBJ2-5, with D possibly TRBD1 on 5 matching bases. V was pared by 3 bases and J by 9 bases, with 14 bases between. In germline, CDR1 is SGHTA, CDR2 FQGNSA. CDR3 length: 13 residues. This chain's CDR3 is CASSLFIGVAQYF. The CDR3 DNA follows: TGTGCCAGCAGCTTGTTCATAGGGGTGGCCCAGTACTTC.

The chain has TRBV10-3 and TRBJ2-7, with 9 nucleotides matching TRBD1. This CDR3 contains 14 residues. J was trimmed by 4 bases and V by 3 bases; bases with no gene match: 4. Germline lookup yields CDR1 ENHRY and CDR2 SYGVKD. The DNA for the CDR3 is TGTGCCATCAGTGACGGGACAGGGAGATACGAGCAGTACTTC. Translated, it gives CAISDGTGRYEQYF.

The gene calls are TRBV10-3 and TRBJ1-1; tentative D call: TRBD1 (6 bases). CDR3 length: 14 residues. V dropped 2 bases and J dropped 14 bases, with 21 bases sitting between them. The germline gives CDR1 ENHRY, CDR2 SYGVKD. The CDR3 is CAISEPYRVNEQFF. The CDR3 nucleotides are TGTGCCATCAGTGAGCCTTACAGGGTCAATGAGCAGTTCTTT.

This clonotype was found a few times. The V gene is TRBV10-3, the J gene TRBJ2-2; D may be TRBD1 (6 bases). Trimming pared 4 bases from V and 1 base from J, leaving 10 bases between. Germline lookup yields CDR1 ENHRY and CDR2 SYGVKD. This CDR3 has 15 amino acids. The CDR3 sequence: CAISGTAWNTGELFF. CDR3 bases: TGTGCCATCAGTGGGACAGCATGGAACACCGGGGAGCTGTTTTTT.

This rearrangement joins TRBV10-3 to TRBJ2-7; 8 bases fit TRBD2. V gave up 4 bases and J gave up 2 bases; unmatched junction bases: 7. Germline CDR1 reads ENHRY; CDR2 reads SYGVKD. This CDR3 region has 15 residues. CDR3 sequence: CAISGQAGVTYEQYF. CDR3 DNA sequence: TGTGCCATCAGTGGCCAAGCGGGAGTAACCTACGAGCAGTACTTC.

V and J are TRBV6-5 and TRBJ1-2; D is unclear. The germline V and J ends were trimmed by 6 bases and 3 bases, with 14 bases remaining between them. The germline gives CDR1 MNHEY, CDR2 SVGAGI. The CDR3 spans 14 residues. Here the CDR3 reads CASRPGQNYYGYTF. The DNA of the CDR3 is TGTGCCAGCAGACCCGGGCAGAACTACTATGGCTACACCTTC.

The chain recombines TRBV12-3 or TRBV12-4 with TRBJ2-7; D may be TRBD2 (7 bases). The CDR3 loop spans 13 amino acids. Trimming took 6 bases from V and 7 from J, leaving 16 bases between them. CDR3 DNA: TGTGCCAGCAGGACATCGGGGGGCGGTGAGCAGTACTTC. Amino acids: CASRTSGGGEQYF.

This clonotype was seen a few times. The chain joins TRBV13 to TRBJ1-1, with D uncertain. The CDR3 length is 14 residues. Trimming removed 6 bases at V and 1 base at J, with 12 bases between. CDR1 PRHDT and CDR2 FYEKMQ come from the germline V gene (reference sequence). The CDR3 DNA is TGTGCCAGCAGGGAGGATATTGGGAACACTGAAGCTTTCTTT. Its translation: CASREDIGNTEAFF.

This clonotype has only a few counts. The V call is TRBV20-1, the J call TRBJ2-2, with D possibly being TRBD2 (5 bases). V lost 5 bases to trimming and J lost 2 bases, with 12 bases between them. Germline CDR1 is DFQATT and CDR2 is SNEGSKA (reference sequence). The CDR3 is made up of 14 amino acids. CDR3 coding DNA: TGCAGTGCTCCAGAGGGCAGAAACACCGGGGAGCTGTTTTTT. It yields the protein CSAPEGRNTGELFF.

About this clonotype itself: One end of the junction fails to match germline, which may point to a read error. The CDR3 DNA is TGTGCCAGCGGAGAGGGAAACACCGGGGAGCTGCTTTTT. This translates into CASGEGNTGELLF. The chain joins TRBV7-9 to TRBJ2-2, with a weak D call TRBD2 (5 bases). The CDR3 loop spans 13 amino acids. Per germline, CDR1 SEHNR and CDR2 FQNEAQ (reference sequence). The whole variable domain, filled in from reference TRBV7-9 and TRBJ2-2, reads DTGVSQNPRHKITKRGQNVTFRCDPISEHNRLYWYRQTLGQGPEFLTYFQNEAQLEKSRLLSDRFSAERPKGSFSTLEIQRTEQGDSAMYLCASGEGNTGELLFGEGSRLTVL.